This T cell receptor beta chain comes out of a study of T cell repertoires in cytomegalovirus infection. Background on the study: Public signatures in TCR beta pointed to CMV infection and matching HLA type.

This clonotype has only a few counts. Its target is unknown. General observations from the study: Summed frequency of shared TCR beta families picked out CMV carriers who also had the relevant HLA.

TCRdb ran MiXCR on the reads and lists one entry per CDR3 protein. The sample consists of hundreds of thousands of distinct CDR3 sequences, 20% to 25% of them appearing once. The source is a human donor in good health (CMV status not recorded). Some clones in this sample may be carry-over from other donors' samples. Input material: CD8+ T cells from PBMCs.

The CDR3 bases are TGTGCCAGTAGTATTTTCGGTCCCAGCGGGGCGCTCACCGGGGAGCTGTTTTTT. Protein: CASSIFGPSGALTGELFF. This rearrangement joins TRBV19 to TRBJ2-2; 7 bases agree with TRBD2. This CDR3 has 18 residues. Germline loops: CDR1 LNHDA, CDR2 SQIVND (reference sequence). Trimming took 3 bases from V and 4 from J; bases not matched to a gene: 14.